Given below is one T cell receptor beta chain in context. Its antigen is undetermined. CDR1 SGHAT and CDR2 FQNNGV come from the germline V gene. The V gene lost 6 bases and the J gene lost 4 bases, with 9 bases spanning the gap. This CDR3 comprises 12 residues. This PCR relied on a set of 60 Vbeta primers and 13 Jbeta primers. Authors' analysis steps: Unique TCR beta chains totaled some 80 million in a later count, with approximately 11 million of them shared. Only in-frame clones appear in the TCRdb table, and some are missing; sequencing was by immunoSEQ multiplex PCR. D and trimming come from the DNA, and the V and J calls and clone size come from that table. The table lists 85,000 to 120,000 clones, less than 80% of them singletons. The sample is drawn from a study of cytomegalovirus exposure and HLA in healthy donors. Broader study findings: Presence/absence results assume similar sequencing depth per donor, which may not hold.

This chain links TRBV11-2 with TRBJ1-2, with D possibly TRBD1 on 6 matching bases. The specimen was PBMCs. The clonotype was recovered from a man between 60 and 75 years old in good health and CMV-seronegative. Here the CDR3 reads CASRGAAYGYTF. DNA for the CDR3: TGTGCCAGCAGGGGGGCAGCCTATGGCTACACCTTC.